Listed below are T cell receptor beta chains from one sample, sequenced in a study of T cells in Graves' hyperthyroidism and ophthalmopathy. MiXCR, applied by TCRdb to the multiplex PCR reads, yields one record per CDR3 protein. The sample yields roughly 200,000 distinct CDR3 sequences, around 16% seen once. The sample was blood. These receptors were obtained from a middle-aged man with Graves' hyperthyroidism. CDR3s leave out the opening cysteine and the closing phenylalanine or tryptophan. The D gene is left open where the match is weak. Clone size is given for some rows only: seen once, a few or many times, or a class if the clone is expanded.

>TRBD1|12|many|TRBJ1-1|TRBV18
ASSQGQGGTEAF
>NA|13|many|TRBJ1-1|TRBV7-6
ASSADRSPNTEAF
>NA|15|many|TRBJ2-2|TRBV5-6
ASSLGGSGWHTGELF
>NA|10|many|TRBJ1-1|TRBV4-2
ASSHQTGEAF
>NA|11|NA|TRBJ2-7|TRBV29-1
SAHTGGTYEQY
>NA|11|many|TRBJ1-1|TRBV2
ATTGPRPTEAF
>TRBD2|14|many|TRBJ2-1|TRBV27
ASSSLSGGSYNEQF
>TRBD2|17|many|TRBJ2-1|TRBV28
ASSSFTSGKTSSYNEQF
>NA|12|few|TRBJ2-3|TRBV20-1
SARDQGFTDTQY
>NA|10|many|TRBJ2-7|TRBV12-3/TRBV12-4
ASSLIGSEQY
>NA|12|NA|TRBJ2-5|TRBV7-3
ASSLEFRQETQY